The entry that follows covers one T cell receptor (beta chain) sequence. Trimming shortened V by 3 bases and J by 1 base, and 20 bases separated the two germline ends. CDR3 length equals 19 residues. Germline CDR1 and CDR2: SGDLS and YYNGEE. This record comes from a study of cytotoxic CD8 clonotypes in ibrutinib-treated CLL. Data came from immunoSEQ multiplex PCR; TCRdb stores just in-frame clones and leaves some out. Seen here are roughly 250,000 clones, under 75% observed once, and the top ten hold about 16%. This clonotype was sampled from a human donor with chronic lymphocytic leukemia. Sample: PBMCs, taken after 24 months of ibrutinib treatment. This chain connects TRBV9 to TRBJ2-6; D may be TRBD1 or TRBD2 (6 bases each). This CDR3 is CASSDSTLGGRSGANVLTF. The DNA of the CDR3 is TGTGCCAGCAGCGACTCCACACTAGGGGGGCGGTCTGGGGCCAACGTCCTGACTTTC.